The clone carrying this T cell receptor beta chain was observed once. This CDR3 is also generated by other DNA sequences in the sample. The data stem from a study of blood T cell repertoires in COVID-19. Study summary: COVID-19 samples from acute and convalescent phases originated in the United States, Italy and Spain. The cDNA or gDNA used as material had been derived from T cells, B-cell-depleted T cells, or PBMCs.

Original processing methods: Reference gene primer amplification gave nucleated cell count estimates. Repertoires were generated with immunoSEQ multiplex PCR, while TCRdb's copy carries only in-frame clones and drops some. V and J calls and clone size are given by that table; D and trimming were obtained from the DNA. Among about 170,000 clones listed, approximately 90% were seen once. Sequenced input: peripheral blood. This clonotype was sampled from a man between 50 and 59 years old who had recovered from COVID-19.

The CDR3: CASSLTGGNYGYTF. In DNA, the CDR3 is TGTGCCAGCAGCTTAACAGGGGGTAACTATGGCTACACCTTC. The chain employs TRBV7-3 and TRBJ1-2; a possible D gene is TRBD1 (6 bases). Germline-derived CDR1 and CDR2 are SGHTA and FQGTGA. The V end lost 0 bases, the J end lost 1 base, and 6 bases lay between the germline ends. This CDR3 is built from 14 residues.